A single TCR beta chain is shown here with its context. Its target is unknown. The sample belongs to a study of T cells expressing NK-cell markers. The overall study: Eight donors were sequenced, seven testing HCMV-seropositive and one testing seronegative.

Study-level results: HCMV specificity was not established for the expanded NKG2C+ T cell clones. Once again these clonotypes came out on top in the CD3+CD56-NKG2C+ fraction of a few donors.

Synthesis of TCR beta cDNA relied on 5'RACE template switching carrying UMIs. TCRdb re-called the 5' RACE reads and gives one entry per CDR3 protein, without DNA. Its listing shows approximately 170,000 distinct CDR3 sequences. The CDR3 totals 14 residues. Per the germline V gene, CDR1 is SEHNR and CDR2 is FQNEAQ (reference sequence). Sequences were obtained from blood T cells: a sorted CD56 or NKG2C T cell subset, CD4+ or CD8+ T cells, or bulk PBMC T cells (not recorded which). The chain is built from TRBV7-9 and TRBJ1-1; TCRdb lists TRBD1, though no DNA is available to test this call. This sequence originates from a man aged 18 to 69 in good health. The CDR3 is CASSPGQTNTEAFF. The variable domain in full, with the rest retrieved from reference TRBV7-9 and TRBJ1-1, is DTGVSQNPRHKITKRGQNVTFRCDPISEHNRLYWYRQTLGQGPEFLTYFQNEAQLEKSRLLSDRFSAERPKGSFSTLEIQRTEQGDSAMYLCASSPGQTNTEAFFGQGTRLTVV.